This T cell receptor beta chain derives from a study of a mutant IDH1 vaccine in newly diagnosed glioma. Study summary: Vaccination was launched 4-6 weeks after radiotherapy alone, or with temozolomide cycles. At week 35 came visit V12, and visit V13 followed at week 47. Earlier care involved radiotherapy, temozolomide, or both, and the majority received both.

About this clone itself: Its antigen is unknown.

As for time point: week 35, safety follow-up. Each dose delivered 300 ug of mutant IDH1 20-mer peptide subcutaneously with imiquimod. The vaccination schedule gave patients eight doses in weeks 1, 3, 5, 7, 11, 15, 19 and 23. Method: immunoSEQ multiplex PCR; TCRdb's copy keeps in-frame clones and lacks some. The sample carries roughly 25,000 clones, approximately 87% recorded once. The germline V and J ends were trimmed by 4 bases and 0 bases, with 16 bases remaining between them. Germline V gene data show CDR1 as SGHDT and CDR2 as YYEEEE. This CDR3 has 16 residues. This chain uses TRBV5-6 with TRBJ1-1; D perhaps matches TRBD1 (5 bases). The input for sequencing was PBMCs, taken from a glioma patient whose treatment included an IDH1 peptide vaccine. The origin of this receptor is a man aged 25-45 years with glioma. The CDR3 DNA reads TGTGCCAGCAGCCGTGCCCCGGGACTCCTGAACACTGAAGCTTTCTTT. Translated, it gives CASSRAPGLLNTEAFF.